Presented here are 20 T cell receptor beta chains from one specimen sequenced in a study of beta chain features in type 1 diabetes. The sequenced template was cDNA made from the entire isolated RNA. The table came from immunoSEQ multiplex PCR; TCRdb's copy has only in-frame clones and leaves some out. The top ten clones hold 0.02% to 0.03% of a sample with 810,000 or so clones, roughly 16% of them seen once. The sequencing sample was made of naive CD4+ T cells from blood. These receptors originate from a woman younger than 35 in good health.

This clone was seen a few times. The gene calls are TRBV27 and TRBJ2-7; the D gene is possibly TRBD2 (6 bases). The V end lost 5 bases, the J end lost 2 bases, and 13 bases lay between the germline ends. This CDR3 region has 14 residues. Germline lookup yields CDR1 MNHEY and CDR2 SMNVEV (reference sequence). This CDR3 is CASSRAGTPYEQYF. CDR3 sequence (DNA): TGTGCCAGCAGTCGGGCCGGGACTCCCTACGAGCAGTACTTC.

V gene TRBV5-1 combines with J gene TRBJ1-2, with D uncertain. The germline CDR1 and CDR2 sequences are SGHRS and YFSETQ. V was trimmed by 0 bases and J by 8 bases, leaving 8 bases between them. There are 12 residues in the CDR3. CDR3 sequence reads: CASSLEGSGYTF. The CDR3 DNA reads TGCGCCAGCAGCTTGGAAGGAAGCGGCTACACCTTC.

On this clone itself: At the DNA level, this CDR3 is encoded by other sequences in the same sample as well. CDR3 protein: CASSLGQGAGELFF. Here the CDR3 DNA reads TGTGCCAGCAGCTTAGGCCAGGGGGCCGGGGAGCTGTTTTTT. V is TRBV11-2 and J is TRBJ2-2; 7 bases fit TRBD1. Germline V gene sequence: CDR1 SGHAT, CDR2 FQNNGV. CDR3 size: 14 residues. Trimming took 1 base from V and 6 from J; bases not matched to a gene: 2.

This clone has only a few counts. The chain employs TRBV19 and TRBJ2-1; TRBD1 might be the D (6 bases). Germline V gives CDR1 LNHDA, CDR2 SQIVND (reference sequence). V dropped 3 bases and J dropped 7 bases, with 19 bases sitting between them. The CDR3 contains 16 residues. CDR3 loop: CASSMEAGVLGNEQFF. CDR3 nucleotides: TGTGCCAGTAGTATGGAGGCAGGGGTGTTGGGGAATGAGCAGTTCTTC.

The chain links TRBV7-8 to TRBJ2-2; D is unresolved. CDR3 length equals 15 residues. Germline V lookup: CDR1 SGHVS, CDR2 FQNEAQ. Trimming shortened V by 6 bases and J by 0 bases, and 11 bases separated the two germline ends. CDR3 loop: CASSFSVANTGELFF. CDR3 bases: TGTGCCAGCAGTTTCAGCGTCGCGAACACCGGGGAGCTGTTTTTT.

This clone has just a few counts. CDR3 in amino acids: CASSHFPLGTGTQPQHF. The CDR3, as DNA: TGCGCCAGCAGCCATTTCCCCCTCGGGACAGGGACCCAGCCCCAGCATTTT. The chain couples TRBV4-1 to TRBJ1-5, with 9 bases that match TRBD1. The V gene's germline CDR1 is MGHRA and CDR2 YSYEKL. There are 17 residues in the CDR3. V was clipped by 3 bases and J by 7 bases; unmatched bases: 13.

Only a few counts were recorded for this clone. The rearrangement uses TRBV10-3 and TRBJ2-7, with D unresolved. The CDR3 covers 14 residues. Germline loops: CDR1 ENHRY, CDR2 SYGVKD. With 3 bases removed from V and 4 bases from J, the gap between germline ends came to 13 bases. The CDR3 DNA is TGTGCCATCAGTGATTACAGCCCCAGGTACGAGCAGTACTTC. It translates to CAISDYSPRYEQYF.

The rearrangement links TRBV4-3 to TRBJ2-1; TRBD2 matches at 9 bases. Germline lookup yields CDR1 LGHNA and CDR2 YSLEER. The CDR3 length is 15 residues. The junction had 6 bases not matched to a gene; V was cut back by 0 bases and J by 9 bases. The CDR3 DNA reads as TGCGCCAGCAGCCAAGATGCGGGAGGGCCGGGTGAGCAGTTCTTC. This sequence encodes CASSQDAGGPGEQFF.

A note on this clone: Other DNA sequences in this sample translate to the same CDR3. The V and J genes are TRBV5-1 and TRBJ2-1, with 8 bases fitting TRBD2. The CDR3 runs to 15 residues. Losses at the gene ends were 0 bases for V and 3 bases for J; bases not matched to a gene: 2. Per germline, CDR1 SGHRS and CDR2 YFSETQ. CDR3 amino acids: CASSLGGTSYNEQFF. The CDR3, as DNA: TGCGCCAGCAGCTTGGGAGGGACTAGCTACAATGAGCAGTTCTTC.

The rearrangement uses TRBV18 and TRBJ2-4, with unresolved D. V was pared by 3 bases and J by 0 bases, with 9 bases between. CDR3 length equals 15 residues. The germline V gene encodes CDR1 KGHSH and CDR2 LQKENI. In nucleotides, the CDR3 is TGTGCCAGCTCACCCCGATCGCTAGCCAAAAACATTCAGTACTTC. Encoded protein: CASSPRSLAKNIQYF.

V gene TRBV2 combines with J gene TRBJ1-2; the D is unclear. The CDR3 sequence is 15 residues long. Trimming removed 5 bases from V and 4 bases from J, with 17 bases in between. Germline CDR1 reads SNHLY; CDR2 reads FYNNEI. The CDR3: CASSPRPPPLYGYTF. CDR3 nucleotides: TGTGCCAGCAGTCCTCGGCCTCCTCCCCTCTATGGCTACACCTTC.

The chain combines TRBV7-2 with TRBJ2-7; D perhaps matches TRBD2 (6 bases). Trimming removed 5 bases at V and 4 bases at J, with 21 bases between. CDR1 SGHTA and CDR2 FQGNSA come from the germline V gene. This CDR3 contains 16 residues. The CDR3 here is CASSVRARGFIYEQYF. CDR3 DNA: TGTGCCAGCAGCGTCCGGGCTCGGGGGTTTATATACGAGCAGTACTTC.

This clone was seen a handful of times. J is TRBJ1-2 and V is TRBV6-5, with 8 bases aligning to TRBD1. This CDR3 contains 15 residues. Germline CDR1 and CDR2: MNHEY and SVGAGI. The junction had 11 bases not matched to a gene; V was cut back by 5 bases and J by 6 bases. The CDR3 reads CASSPMDRAGHGYTF. CDR3 in DNA: TGTGCCAGCAGTCCCATGGACAGGGCCGGGCATGGCTACACCTTC.

The V gene is TRBV4-2, the J gene TRBJ1-1, with 7 nucleotides matching TRBD1. With V trimmed by 1 base and J by 6 bases, 5 bases remained unmatched. CDR1 is LGHNA and CDR2 is YNFKEQ in the germline V gene. The CDR3 consists of 14 residues. The CDR3 DNA reads as TGTGCCAGCAGCCAAGTCAACCAGGGGGCTGAAGCTTTCTTT. This codes for CASSQVNQGAEAFF.

The rearrangement uses TRBV4-3 and TRBJ2-3; weak D call: TRBD2 (6 bases). Per the germline V gene, CDR1 is LGHNA and CDR2 is YSLEER. The CDR3 totals 16 residues. V lost 0 bases to trimming and J lost 6 bases, with 16 bases between them. CDR3 in DNA: TGCGCCAGCAGCCAAGATTTGGACGGACTAATCGATACGCAGTATTTT. Translating gives CASSQDLDGLIDTQYF.

The CDR3 sequence is CAISEGSVYGTF. The DNA for the CDR3 is TGTGCCATCAGTGAGGGGTCAGTCTATGGGACCTTC. This chain links TRBV10-3 with TRBJ1-2; D uncertain. The CDR3 totals 12 residues. Germline values: CDR1 ENHRY, CDR2 SYGVKD. V lost 2 bases to trimming and J lost 14 bases, with 15 bases between them.

This clone was detected a few times. This chain uses TRBV7-2 with TRBJ2-7; D is possibly TRBD2 (5 bases). This CDR3 comprises 15 residues. Germline V gene data show CDR1 as SGHTA and CDR2 as FQGNSA. V was pared by 3 bases and J by 2 bases, with 14 bases between. The CDR3 protein is CASSFSGSGAYEQYF. The CDR3 DNA is TGTGCCAGCAGCTTTAGTGGGAGTGGGGCCTACGAGCAGTACTTC.

This clone was recorded only once. V and J are TRBV28 and TRBJ1-2; D is undetermined. The CDR3 is 14 residues long. CDR1 is MDHEN, CDR2 SYDVKM, per germline. V lost 3 bases and J 1 base, leaving 9 bases between the germline ends. CDR3 DNA: TGTGCCAGCAGTTTGGCCCGGGGTAACTATGGCTACACCTTC. This encodes CASSLARGNYGYTF.

The chain links TRBV7-2 to TRBJ2-7; the D gene is possibly TRBD2 (5 bases). V was shortened by 5 bases and J by 2 bases, with 13 bases between the two germline ends. CDR1 SGHTA and CDR2 FQGNSA come from the germline V gene. The CDR3 sequence is 14 residues long. In DNA, the CDR3 is TGTGCCAGCAGCACGAGTGGGCGGGCCTACGAGCAGTACTTC. It yields the protein CASSTSGRAYEQYF.

V is TRBV5-1 and J is TRBJ2-7, with 10 bases aligning to TRBD1. Germline lookup yields CDR1 SGHRS and CDR2 YFSETQ. V lost 0 bases, J lost 6 bases, and 6 bases stayed unmatched. The CDR3 consists of 15 residues. In DNA form, the CDR3 reads TGCGCCAGCAGCTTGGCGGGACAGGGGAGTAGCGAGCAGTACTTC. This sequence encodes CASSLAGQGSSEQYF.